This TCR beta chain was profiled in a study of blood T cell repertoires in COVID-19. Study in general: Acute-phase and convalescent COVID-19 samples originated in the United States, Italy and Spain. PBMCs, B-cell-depleted T cells, or T cells were the source of the cDNA or gDNA that made up the material.

Original handling: From reference gene primer amplification, estimates of nucleated cell counts were derived. Profiling relied on immunoSEQ multiplex PCR, and the TCRdb table lists in-frame clones only, not all of them. For V, J and clone size, that table is used; D and trimming come from the DNA. This sample has 30,000 to 40,000 clones, with 90% found just once. V lost 4 bases and J 2 bases, leaving 12 bases between the germline ends. The germline V gene has CDR1 SGHAT and CDR2 FQNNGV. This CDR3 is 15 amino acids long. This chain joins TRBV11-2 and TRBJ2-1; maybe TRBD2 (5 bases). The receptor's source is a man older than 75 with acute or convalescent COVID-19. Sequencing was performed on peripheral blood. CDR3 protein: CASSSLEVPYNEQFF. The CDR3 coding sequence is TGTGCCAGCAGCTCGCTGGAGGTCCCCTACAATGAGCAGTTCTTC. Combining the CDR3 with reference TRBV11-2 and TRBJ2-1 gives the whole variable domain EAGVAQSPRYKIIEKRQSVAFWCNPISGHATLYWYQQILGQGPKLLIQFQNNGVVDDSQLPKDRFSAERLKGVDSTLKIQPAKLEDSAVYLCASSSLEVPYNEQFFGPGTRLTVL.